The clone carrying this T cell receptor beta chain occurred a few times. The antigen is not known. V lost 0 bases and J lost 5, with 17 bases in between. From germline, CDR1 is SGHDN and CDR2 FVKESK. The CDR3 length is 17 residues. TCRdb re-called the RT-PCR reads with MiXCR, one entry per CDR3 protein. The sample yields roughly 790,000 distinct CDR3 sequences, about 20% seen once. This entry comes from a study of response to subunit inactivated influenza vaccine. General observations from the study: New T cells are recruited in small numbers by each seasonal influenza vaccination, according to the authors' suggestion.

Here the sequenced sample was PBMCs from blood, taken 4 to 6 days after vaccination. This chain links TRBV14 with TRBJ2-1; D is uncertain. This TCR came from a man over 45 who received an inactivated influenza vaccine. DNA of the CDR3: TGTGCCAGCAGCCAAGAATTGGGTGCCCCAGCTCACAATGAGCAGTTCTTC. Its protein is CASSQELGAPAHNEQFF.